This TCR beta chain was profiled in a study of control samples from healthy donors and cancer patients. The assay was immunoSEQ multiplex PCR, and TCRdb's table has in-frame clones only and misses some. Of some 410,000 clones detected, approximately 90% appear once; the ten largest clones hold around 6.4%. Trimming removed 7 bases at V and 4 bases at J, with 13 bases between. Germline CDR1 is SQVTM and CDR2 is ANQGSEA. The CDR3 contains 12 residues. Source material: PBMCs. This TCR derives from a middle-aged man with head and neck cancer. V and J are TRBV29-1 and TRBJ1-2; no clear D gene. The CDR3 region is CSAPEASYGYTF. CDR3 in DNA: TGCAGCGCCCCGGAGGCCAGCTATGGCTACACCTTC.